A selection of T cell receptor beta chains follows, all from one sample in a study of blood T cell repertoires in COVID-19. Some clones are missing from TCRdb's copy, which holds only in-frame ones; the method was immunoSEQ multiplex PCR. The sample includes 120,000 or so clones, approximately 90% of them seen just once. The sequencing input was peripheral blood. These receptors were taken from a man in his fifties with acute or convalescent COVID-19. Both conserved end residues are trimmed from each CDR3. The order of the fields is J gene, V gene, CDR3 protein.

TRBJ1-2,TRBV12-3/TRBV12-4,ASRGQGDYGYT
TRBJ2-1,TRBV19,ASSVSGRGNNEQF
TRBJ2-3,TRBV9,ASSAPLAGGRDTQY
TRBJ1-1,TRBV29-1,SVLRGIATEAF
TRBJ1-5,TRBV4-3,ASSQNGNSNQPQH
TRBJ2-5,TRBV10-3,AIHSGFQETQY
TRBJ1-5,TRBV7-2,ASSLKGQPQH
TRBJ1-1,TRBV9,ASSANIRDTFLRAF
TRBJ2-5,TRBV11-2,ASSLDPGVRTQY
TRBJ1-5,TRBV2,ASSGSGGAQPQH
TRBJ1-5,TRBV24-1,ATSDLIQPQH
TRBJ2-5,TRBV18,ASSPGRQETQY
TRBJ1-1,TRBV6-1,ASSEVGGTEAF
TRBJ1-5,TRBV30,AWGHLINQPQH
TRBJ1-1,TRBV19,ASSAGATEAF
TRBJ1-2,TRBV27,ASSGFTTGAYGYT
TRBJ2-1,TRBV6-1,ASSEPPRSYNEQF
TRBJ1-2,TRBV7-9,ASSLGDTRD
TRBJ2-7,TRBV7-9,ASAGQEYEQY
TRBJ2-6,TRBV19,ASSPTGSINVLT
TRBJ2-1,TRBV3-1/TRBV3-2,ASSNRDRPYNEQF
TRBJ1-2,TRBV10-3,ATTGTGGHGYT
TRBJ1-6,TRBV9,ASSDGGRSPLH
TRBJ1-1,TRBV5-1,ASSGQGFTEAF
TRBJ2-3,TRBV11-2,ASSSPRGADTQY